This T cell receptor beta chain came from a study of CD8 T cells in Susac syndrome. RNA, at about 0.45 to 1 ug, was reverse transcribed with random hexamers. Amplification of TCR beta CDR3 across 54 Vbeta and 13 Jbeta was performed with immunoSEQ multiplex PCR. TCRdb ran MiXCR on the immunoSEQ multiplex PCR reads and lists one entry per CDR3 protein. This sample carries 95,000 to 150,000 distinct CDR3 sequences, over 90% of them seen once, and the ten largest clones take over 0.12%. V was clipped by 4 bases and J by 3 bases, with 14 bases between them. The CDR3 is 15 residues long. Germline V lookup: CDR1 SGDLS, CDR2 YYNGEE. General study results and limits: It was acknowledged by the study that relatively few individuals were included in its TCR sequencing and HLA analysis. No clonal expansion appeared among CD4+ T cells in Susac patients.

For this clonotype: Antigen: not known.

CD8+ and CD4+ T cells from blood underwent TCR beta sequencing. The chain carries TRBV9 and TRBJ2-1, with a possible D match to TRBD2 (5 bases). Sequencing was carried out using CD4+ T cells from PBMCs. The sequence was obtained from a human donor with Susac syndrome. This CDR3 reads CASSNKAEVYNEQFF. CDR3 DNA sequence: TGTGCCAGCAGCAACAAAGCGGAAGTCTACAATGAGCAGTTCTTC.